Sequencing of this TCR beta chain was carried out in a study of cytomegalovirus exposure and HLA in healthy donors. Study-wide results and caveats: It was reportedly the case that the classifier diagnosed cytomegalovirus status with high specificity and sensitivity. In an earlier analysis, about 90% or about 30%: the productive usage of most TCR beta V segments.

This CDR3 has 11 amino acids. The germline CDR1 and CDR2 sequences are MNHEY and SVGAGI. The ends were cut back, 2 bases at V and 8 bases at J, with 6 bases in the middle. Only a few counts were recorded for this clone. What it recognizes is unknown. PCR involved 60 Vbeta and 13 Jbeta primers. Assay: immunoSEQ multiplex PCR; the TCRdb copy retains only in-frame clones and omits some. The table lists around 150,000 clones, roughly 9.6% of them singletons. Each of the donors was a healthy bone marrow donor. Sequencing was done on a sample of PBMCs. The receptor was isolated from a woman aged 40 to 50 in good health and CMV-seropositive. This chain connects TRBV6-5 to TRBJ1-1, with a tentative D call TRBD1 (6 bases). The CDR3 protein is CASSYGTEAFF. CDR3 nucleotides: TGTGCCAGCAGTTACGGGACAGAAGCTTTCTTT.